This TCR beta chain comes out of a study of CD8 T cells in ankylosing spondylitis (dated by TCRdb to 2015 to 2018). For context, the study as a whole: The study profiled T cell receptor beta repertoires in healthy donors and ankylosing spondylitis patients to find disease-linked TCR variants. The whole study cohort included 90 to 120 healthy donors and 25 ankylosing spondylitis patients. Peripheral blood was sampled, and synovial fluid was additionally collected from ankylosing spondylitis patients.

The sample was run on an Illumina HiSeq 2500. Quantitative 5'-RACE with molecular barcodes was the method used to prepare the TCR beta libraries. The source study handled its data this way. To identify disease-linked TCR variants, a new computational method was used, one built on a probabilistic model of VDJ rearrangement. Using fastp trimming at Q25 and MiXCR clonotype assembly, TCRdb reanalyzed the public sequencing data and kept in-frame beta chains. Each CDR3 protein gets just one entry, which takes the most common genes and DNA from the rows behind it. TCRdb, not the original authors, processed these V and J calls. In all, the sample holds around 250,000 distinct CDR3 sequences, and about 10% of those were seen once. 6% to 7.5% of the sample lies in the top ten. General conclusions and limits of the study: A TCR beta motif made up of several highly homologous amino acid variants appeared to be characteristic of blood from ankylosing spondylitis patients. According to the report, matched synovial fluid samples from ankylosing spondylitis patients were significantly enriched for the disease-linked clones. Some motif variants had previously been reported in the synovial fluid and blood of reactive arthritis patients, which suggests shared mechanisms of disease initiation. The disease-linked clones had a CD8+ phenotype and were found at relatively low frequencies in peripheral blood.

There are 16 amino acids in the CDR3, from cysteine to phenylalanine inclusive. The sequence is cut down to CDR3 DNA, 48 bases in frame from base 1. As encoded in the germline V gene (reference sequence), CDR1 is DFQATT while CDR2 is SNEGSKA. Compared with germline, V lacks 5 bases and J lacks 2 bases; bases without a gene match: 15. There are many counts of this clonotype. Its antigen target is currently unknown. Base qualities were left out, and no much larger clone turns up one base away. The sequencing sample was made of blood, either unsorted or a sorted T cell fraction (not recorded which). The V and J segments used are TRBV20-1 and TRBJ2-7; a stretch of 7 junction bases matches TRBD2. The receptor's source is a male donor with ankylosing spondylitis or in good health (not recorded which). The nucleotides read TGCAGTGCTGATAGTAATCCGGGACTACCGCCCTACGAGCAGTACTTC. Its product reads: CSADSNPGLPPYEQYF.